This passage covers 26 T cell receptor beta chains from one sample sequenced in a study of T cell repertoires in aging, cancer and after chemotherapy. Multiplex touch-down PCR with TRB-A/B primers amplified rearranged V-D-J TRB sequences. TCRdb ran MiXCR on the multiplex PCR reads and lists one entry per CDR3 protein. In the table there are around 5,000 distinct CDR3 sequences, roughly a quarter of which are singletons. Amplification of TCR beta used genomic DNA extracted from peripheral blood. Input material: blood. The receptors shown here come from a human donor in good health.

This clonotype occurred once. Mismatch with germline at one junction end may stem from a read error. The rearrangement links TRBV4-3 to TRBJ2-2, with TRBD2 matching over 9 bases. The CDR3 spans 18 residues. Germline V gene sequence: CDR1 LGHNA, CDR2 YSLEER. The CDR3 is CASSQVSLAGLVYGELFF. CDR3 sequence (DNA): TGTGCCAGCAGCCAAGTGTCACTAGCGGGCCTAGTCTACGGGGAGCTGTTTTTT.

This clonotype occurred a few times. The CDR3 region has the DNA TGTGCCACCAGTGATTTTAAAGAGGGGGCCAACGTCCTGACTTTC. Its translation: CATSDFKEGANVLTF. This chain uses TRBV24-1 with TRBJ2-6; D not certain. The germline V gene encodes CDR1 KGHDR and CDR2 SFDVKD. The CDR3 sequence is 15 residues long. Between the trimmed V and J ends, which lost 1 base and 4 bases, there was a span of 7 bases.

This clonotype was observed a single time. Just one base apart from a much larger clone, this may be a read error. The CDR3 does not end in the conserved phenylalanine or tryptophan, so this is likely a read error. The rearrangement uses TRBV27 and TRBJ2-1; possible D gene TRBD1, 5 bases. V gave up 3 bases and J gave up 0 bases, with 12 bases separating them. The CDR3 has 16 amino acids. CDR1 is MNHEY and CDR2 is SMNVEV in the germline V gene (reference sequence). The CDR3 reads CASSFDSPYSYNEQFL. The CDR3 nucleotides are TGTGCCAGCAGTTTTGACAGCCCATACTCCTACAATGAGCAGTTCTTA.

In its sample, this clonotype ranks as medium-sized. V usage is TRBV12-3 or TRBV12-4 and J usage is TRBJ2-7, with TRBD2 matching over 14 bases. The CDR3 spans 15 residues. V gave up 6 bases and J gave up 0 bases; unmatched junction bases: 1. CDR3 nucleotide sequence: TGTGCCAGCAGGGGGACTAGCGGGAGCTCCTACGAGCAGTACTTC. It codes for CASRGTSGSSYEQYF.

In its sample, this clonotype is medium-sized. This chain uses TRBV6-2 or TRBV6-3 with TRBJ1-2; D is uncertain. In germline, CDR1 is MNHEY, CDR2 SVGEGT. This CDR3 has 12 amino acids. The germline V and J ends were trimmed by 4 bases and 4 bases, with 7 bases remaining between them. CDR3 nucleotides: TGTGCCAGCAGTTTGACGATCTATGGCTACACCTTC. Protein sequence: CASSLTIYGYTF.

The chain carries TRBV20-1 and TRBJ1-2; TRBD1 aligns across 9 bases. This CDR3 is built from 14 residues. V dropped 6 bases and J dropped 6; count of bases not matched to a gene: 11. Germline assignment: CDR1 DFQATT and CDR2 SNEGSKA (reference sequence). As DNA, the CDR3 is TGCAGTGCACCCCCGGGACAGGGACTCAATGGCTACACCTTC. Its translation is CSAPPGQGLNGYTF.

This clonotype is medium-sized within its sample. The CDR3 DNA reads as TGTGCCAGCTCACCCCCGGGACAGGGGCGATCTAGCACAGATACGCAGTATTTT. Protein product: CASSPPGQGRSSTDTQYF. The chain links TRBV18 to TRBJ2-3, with 10 bases aligning to TRBD1. The CDR3 has 18 amino acids. Germline trimming cut 3 bases from V and 0 bases from J; bases unmatched to any gene: 9. Germline loops: CDR1 KGHSH, CDR2 LQKENI.

The chain uses TRBV6-2 or TRBV6-3 and TRBJ1-6, with 9 bases aligning to TRBD1. Germline V gene data show CDR1 as MNHEY and CDR2 as SVGEGT. The trim removed 4 bases at V and 11 bases at J, leaving 6 bases unmatched. The CDR3 is 14 amino acids. CDR3 loop: CASSLGQGLTPLHF. In DNA, the CDR3 is TGTGCCAGCAGTTTGGGACAGGGATTGACACCCCTCCACTTT.

The chain links TRBV12-3 or TRBV12-4 to TRBJ2-3; a possible D gene is TRBD2 (5 bases). The CDR3 covers 15 residues. Deletions cut 6 bases from V and 4 bases from J, with 17 bases between. The CDR3 loop reads CASSLNPGLPDTQYF. CDR3 coding DNA: TGTGCCAGCAGCTTAAATCCGGGGTTACCAGATACGCAGTATTTT.

This clonotype was detected a few times. The V gene is TRBV5-1, the J gene TRBJ1-2, with D uncertain. The CDR3 totals 13 residues. Trimming pared 3 bases from V and 3 bases from J, leaving 9 bases between. Germline V gene data show CDR1 as SGHRS and CDR2 as YFSETQ. The CDR3 loop is CASSSPGHYGYTF. Here the CDR3 DNA reads TGCGCCAGCAGCTCGCCAGGCCACTATGGCTACACCTTC.

Judged by abundance, this clonotype is medium-sized (0.01 to 0.1%). In nucleotides, the CDR3 is TGTGCCAGTAGTGCGGACAGGATGGTCGCTGAAGCTTTCTTT. Translating it yields CASSADRMVAEAFF. The chain combines TRBV19 with TRBJ1-1; 7 nucleotides align to TRBD1. The length of the CDR3 is 14 residues. Germline V gives CDR1 LNHDA, CDR2 SQIVND (reference sequence). The trim removed 5 bases at V and 6 bases at J, leaving 9 bases unmatched.

This clonotype was observed a few times. The CDR3 reads CASSPTGGNQPQHF. Written as DNA, the CDR3 is TGTGCCAGCAGTCCTACAGGGGGCAATCAGCCCCAGCATTTT. This chain links TRBV7-9 with TRBJ1-5, with 7 bases aligning to TRBD1. This CDR3 region has 14 residues. V lost 6 bases, J lost 2 bases, and 4 bases stayed unmatched. Per germline, CDR1 SEHNR and CDR2 FQNEAQ (reference sequence).

On this clonotype itself: A much larger clone is a single base away; this may be a read error. The chain is built from TRBV6-5 and TRBJ1-5, with D possibly TRBD1 on 5 matching bases. Germline V gene sequence: CDR1 MNHEY, CDR2 SVGAGI. V was cut by 6 bases and J by 7 bases, with 19 bases left in between. The CDR3 is 15 residues long. The CDR3 DNA sequence: TGTGCCAGCAGGTTATCCAGGGATTTCAGGCAGCCCCAGCATTTT. Its translation is CASRLSRDFRQPQHF.

By its share, this clonotype is medium-sized. The J gene is TRBJ1-5, the V gene TRBV6-5; the match to TRBD1 covers 7 bases. The length of the CDR3 is 15 residues. Per the germline V gene, CDR1 is MNHEY and CDR2 is SVGAGI. J was trimmed by 5 bases and V by 6 bases; bases with no gene match: 10. CDR3 in amino acids: CASRTRQGGDQPQHF. In nucleotides, the CDR3 is TGTGCCAGCAGAACCCGGCAGGGGGGGGATCAGCCCCAGCATTTT.

In this sample, this clonotype is medium-sized (0.01 to 0.1%). This chain links TRBV30 with TRBJ1-2, with 10 bases that match TRBD1. This CDR3 spans 14 amino acids. The V and J ends lost 3 bases and 8 bases, in that order; junction bases with no gene match: 9. Germline V CDR1 and CDR2: GTSNPN, SVGIG (reference sequence). The CDR3 is CAWRGDRGRRGYTF. Here the CDR3 DNA reads TGTGCCTGGAGGGGCGACAGGGGGCGTCGGGGCTACACCTTC.

As concerns this clonotype: A much larger clonotype is one base distant, so this may be a read error. The chain joins TRBV7-6 to TRBJ2-1, with TRBD1 matching over 9 bases. V lost 4 bases to trimming and J lost 8 bases; unmatched junction nucleotides: 3. The CDR3 has 13 amino acids. The germline V gene has CDR1 SGHVS and CDR2 FNYEAQ. The CDR3 DNA follows: TGTGCCAGCAGCTCGAACAGGGGGCATGAGCAGTTCTTC. Protein: CASSSNRGHEQFF. The variable domain in full, with the rest retrieved from reference TRBV7-6 and TRBJ2-1, is GAGVSQSPRYKVTKRGQDVALRCDPISGHVSLYWYRQALGQGPEFLTYFNYEAQQDKSGLPNDRFSAERPEGSISTLTIQRTEQRDSAMYRCASSSNRGHEQFFGPGTRLTVL.

This clonotype was found once. The gene calls are TRBV6-5 and TRBJ2-3, with D uncertain. There are 15 residues in the CDR3. V gave up 5 bases and J gave up 0 bases, with 12 bases separating them. Germline CDR1 is MNHEY and CDR2 is SVGAGI. The CDR3 loop is CASSPDGWSTDTQYF. CDR3 nucleotide sequence: TGTGCCAGCAGTCCTGACGGGTGGAGCACAGATACGCAGTATTTT.

This clonotype was seen just once. V is TRBV20-1 and J is TRBJ1-1, with D hard to call. Germline assignment: CDR1 DFQATT and CDR2 SNEGSKA (reference sequence). V dropped 4 bases and J dropped 0 bases, with 6 bases sitting between them. The CDR3 is 12 residues long. CDR3 sequence reads: CSATNLNTEAFF. The CDR3 DNA follows: TGCAGTGCTACCAATTTGAACACTGAAGCTTTCTTT.

The DNA for the CDR3 is TGCAGTGCCGGTGCGGGTGGCTATGGCTACACCTTC. Residues: CSAGAGGYGYTF. The chain combines TRBV20-1 with TRBJ1-2; D unclear. This CDR3 is built from 12 residues. The V and J ends lost 6 bases and 4 bases respectively, with 12 bases between them. Per germline, CDR1 DFQATT and CDR2 SNEGSKA (reference sequence).

The chain employs TRBV7-6 and TRBJ2-2, with D unclear. CDR3 size: 12 residues. Looked up from germline, CDR1 is SGHVS and CDR2 is FNYEAQ. Trimming left V 5 bases short and J 5 bases short, with 6 bases between. In DNA form, the CDR3 reads TGTGCCAGCAGCCCCCCAACCGGGGAGCTGTTTTTT. It codes for CASSPPTGELFF.

The chain carries TRBV5-6 and TRBJ1-1; 9 nucleotides line up with TRBD1. The CDR3 sequence is 16 residues long. Germline CDR1 is SGHDT and CDR2 is YYEEEE. Unmatched junction bases numbered 8, after V lost 0 bases and J lost 5 bases. CDR3 sequence: CASSLVPAQGATEAFF. CDR3 in DNA: TGTGCCAGCAGCTTGGTCCCAGCACAGGGGGCGACTGAAGCTTTCTTT. Complete variable domain (other parts from reference TRBV5-6 and TRBJ1-1): DAGVTQSPTHLIKTRGQQVTLRCSPKSGHDTVSWYQQALGQGPQFIFQYYEEEERQRGNFPDRFSGHQFPNYSSELNVNALLLGDSALYLCASSLVPAQGATEAFFGQGTRLTVV.

The J gene is TRBJ2-1, the V gene TRBV20-1, with D hard to call. V was clipped by 3 bases and J by 8 bases, with 26 bases between them. Germline V gene sequence: CDR1 DFQATT, CDR2 SNEGSKA (reference sequence). The CDR3 is 17 residues long. CDR3 loop: CSARDLTGPGPWDEQFF. DNA of the CDR3: TGCAGTGCTAGGGATCTCACCGGGCCCGGCCCCTGGGATGAGCAGTTCTTC.

Comments on this clonotype: This sequence may be a read error, since a much larger clone differs from it by one base. This chain links TRBV27 with TRBJ1-3; D unresolved. Germline V lookup: CDR1 MNHEY, CDR2 SMNVEV (reference sequence). The CDR3 is 18 residues long. Here the CDR3 DNA reads TGTGCCAACAGTTTGAAAGGACCTCTCTTCTCCTCTGGAAACACCATATATTTT. Protein: CANSLKGPLFSSGNTIYF.

This clonotype is medium-sized in the sample. The chain is built from TRBV18 and TRBJ2-2; 10 bases are a match to TRBD2. This CDR3 spans 17 amino acids. V shed 2 bases and J 0 bases; nucleotides not matched to a gene: 3. Germline-derived CDR1 and CDR2 are KGHSH and LQKENI. For the CDR3, the DNA is TGTGCCAGCTCACCATGGACTAGCGGATCGAACACCGGGGAGCTGTTTTTT. This encodes CASSPWTSGSNTGELFF.

This clonotype is categorized as medium-sized. The rearrangement uses TRBV30 and TRBJ1-1; 9 bases are shared with TRBD1. Germline V lookup: CDR1 GTSNPN, CDR2 SVGIG (reference sequence). This CDR3 is built from 13 residues. J lost 4 bases, V lost 3 bases, and 3 bases had no gene match. The CDR3 sequence is CAWRDRGLTEAFF. In DNA, the CDR3 is TGTGCCTGGAGGGACAGGGGACTCACTGAAGCTTTCTTT.

This clonotype has more than one count but fewer than ten. The rearrangement links TRBV18 to TRBJ1-1; D gene ambiguous. Trimming left V 1 base short and J 2 bases short, with 5 bases between. The germline V gene has CDR1 KGHSH and CDR2 LQKENI. The CDR3 has 13 residues. The CDR3 DNA reads as TGTGCCAGCTCACCACAAGTTAACACTGAAGCTTTCTTT. Translated, it gives CASSPQVNTEAFF. The whole variable domain, remainder taken from reference TRBV18 and TRBJ1-1, is NAGVMQNPRHLVRRRGQEARLRCSPMKGHSHVYWYRQLPEEGLKFMVYLQKENIIDESGMPKERFSAEFPKEGPSILRIQQVVRGDSAAYFCASSPQVNTEAFFGQGTRLTVV.